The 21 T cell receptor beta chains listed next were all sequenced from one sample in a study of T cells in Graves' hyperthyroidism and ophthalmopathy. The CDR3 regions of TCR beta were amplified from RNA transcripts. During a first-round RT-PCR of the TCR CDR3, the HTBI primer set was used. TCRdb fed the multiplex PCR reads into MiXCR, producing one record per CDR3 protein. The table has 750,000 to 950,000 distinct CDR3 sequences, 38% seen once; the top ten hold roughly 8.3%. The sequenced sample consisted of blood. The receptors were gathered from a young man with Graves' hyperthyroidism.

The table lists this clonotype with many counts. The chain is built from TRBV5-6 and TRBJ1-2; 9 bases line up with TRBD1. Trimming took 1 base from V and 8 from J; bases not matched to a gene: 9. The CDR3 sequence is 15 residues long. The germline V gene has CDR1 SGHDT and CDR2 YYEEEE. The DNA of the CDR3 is TGTGCCAGCAGCTTGTCGGGACAGGGTTTTGGAGGCTACACCTTC. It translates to CASSLSGQGFGGYTF.

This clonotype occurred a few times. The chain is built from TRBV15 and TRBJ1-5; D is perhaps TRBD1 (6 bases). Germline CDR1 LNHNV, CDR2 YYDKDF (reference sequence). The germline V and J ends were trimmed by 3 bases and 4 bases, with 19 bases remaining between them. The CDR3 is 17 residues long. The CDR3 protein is CATSSPWGGGENQPQHF. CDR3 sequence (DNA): TGTGCCACCAGCAGCCCCTGGGGAGGGGGAGAAAATCAGCCCCAGCATTTT. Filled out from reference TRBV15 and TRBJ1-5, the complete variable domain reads DAMVIQNPRYQVTQFGKPVTLSCSQTLNHNVMYWYQQKSSQAPKLLFHYYDKDFNNEADTPDNFQSRRPNTSFCFLDIRSPGLGDTAMYLCATSSPWGGGENQPQHFGDGTRLSIL.

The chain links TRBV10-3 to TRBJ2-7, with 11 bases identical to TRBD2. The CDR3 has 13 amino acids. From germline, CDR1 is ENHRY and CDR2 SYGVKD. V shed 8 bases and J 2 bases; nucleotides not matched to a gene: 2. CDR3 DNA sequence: TGTGCCATCGGGACTAGCGGTACCTACGAGCAGTACTTC. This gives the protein CAIGTSGTYEQYF.

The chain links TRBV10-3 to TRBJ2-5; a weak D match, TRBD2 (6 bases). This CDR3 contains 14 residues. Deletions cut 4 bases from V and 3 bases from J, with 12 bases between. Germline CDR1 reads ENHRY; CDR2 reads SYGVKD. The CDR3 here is CAISAIEREETQYF. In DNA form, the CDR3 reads TGTGCCATCAGTGCCATTGAGCGGGAAGAGACCCAGTACTTC.

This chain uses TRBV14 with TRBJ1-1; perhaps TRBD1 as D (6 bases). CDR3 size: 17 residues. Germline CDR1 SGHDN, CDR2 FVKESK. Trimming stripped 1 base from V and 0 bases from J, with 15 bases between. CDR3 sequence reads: CASSQVPPTGMNTEAFF. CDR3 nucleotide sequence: TGTGCCAGCAGCCAAGTACCCCCGACAGGCATGAACACTGAAGCTTTCTTT.

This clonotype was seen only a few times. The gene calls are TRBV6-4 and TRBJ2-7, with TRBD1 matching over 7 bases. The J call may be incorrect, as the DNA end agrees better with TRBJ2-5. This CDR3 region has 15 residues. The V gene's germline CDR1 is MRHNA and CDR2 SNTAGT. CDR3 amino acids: CASSTTRQGGETQYF. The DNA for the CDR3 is TGTGCCAGCAGTACCACACGACAGGGTGGGGAGACCCAGTACTTC.

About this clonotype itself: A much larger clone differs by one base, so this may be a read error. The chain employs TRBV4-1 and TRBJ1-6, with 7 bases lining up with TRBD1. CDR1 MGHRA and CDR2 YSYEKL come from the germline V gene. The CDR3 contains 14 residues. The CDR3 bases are TGCGCCGGCAGCAACCCGGGACAGAGTTCACCCCTCCACTTT. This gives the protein CAGSNPGQSSPLHF.

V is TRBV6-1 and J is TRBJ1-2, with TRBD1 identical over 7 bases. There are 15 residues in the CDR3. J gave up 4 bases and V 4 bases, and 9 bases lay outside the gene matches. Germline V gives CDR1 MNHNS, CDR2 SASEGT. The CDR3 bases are TGTGCCAGCAGTGGGGGACAGTCCGGCGGCTATGGCTACACCTTC. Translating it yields CASSGGQSGGYGYTF.

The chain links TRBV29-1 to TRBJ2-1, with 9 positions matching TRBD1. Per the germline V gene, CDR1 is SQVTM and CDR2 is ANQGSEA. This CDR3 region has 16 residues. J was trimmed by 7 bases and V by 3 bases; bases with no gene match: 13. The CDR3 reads CSVEGPSGQGPNEQFF. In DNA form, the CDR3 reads TGCAGCGTTGAGGGTCCTTCGGGACAGGGACCAAATGAGCAGTTCTTC.

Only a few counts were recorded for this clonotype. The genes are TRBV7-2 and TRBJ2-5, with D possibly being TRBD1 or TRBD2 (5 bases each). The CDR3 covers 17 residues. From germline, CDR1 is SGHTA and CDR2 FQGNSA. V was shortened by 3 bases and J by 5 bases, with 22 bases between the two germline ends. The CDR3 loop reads CASSLAIRRDARETQYF. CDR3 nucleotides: TGTGCCAGCAGCTTGGCCATTCGAAGGGACGCGCGGGAGACCCAGTACTTC.

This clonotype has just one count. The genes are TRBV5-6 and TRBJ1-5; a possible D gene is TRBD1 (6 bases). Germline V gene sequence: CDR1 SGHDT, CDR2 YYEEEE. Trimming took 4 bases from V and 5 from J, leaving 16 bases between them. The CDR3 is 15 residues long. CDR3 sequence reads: CASSPVGGPDQPQHF. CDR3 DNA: TGTGCCAGCAGCCCAGTCGGGGGGCCTGATCAGCCCCAGCATTTT.

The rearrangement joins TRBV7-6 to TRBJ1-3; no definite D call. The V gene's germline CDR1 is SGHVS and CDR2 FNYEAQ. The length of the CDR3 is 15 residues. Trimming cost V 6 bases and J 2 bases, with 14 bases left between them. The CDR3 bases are TGTGCCAGCAGTCCTACAGCCTCCGCTGGAAACACCATATATTTT. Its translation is CASSPTASAGNTIYF.

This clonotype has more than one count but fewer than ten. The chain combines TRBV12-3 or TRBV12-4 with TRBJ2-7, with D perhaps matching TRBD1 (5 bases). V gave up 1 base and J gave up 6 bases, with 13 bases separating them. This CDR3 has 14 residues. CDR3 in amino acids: CASSLGGAEFEQYF. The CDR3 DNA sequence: TGTGCCAGCAGTTTAGGGGGCGCTGAGTTCGAGCAGTACTTC.

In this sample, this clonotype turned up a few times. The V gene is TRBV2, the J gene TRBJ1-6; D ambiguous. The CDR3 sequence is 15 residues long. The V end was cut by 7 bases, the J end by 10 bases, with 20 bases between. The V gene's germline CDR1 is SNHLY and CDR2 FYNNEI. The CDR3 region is CASTPSEEVSSPLHF. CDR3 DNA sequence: TGTGCCAGCACTCCCTCCGAGGAGGTATCCTCACCCCTCCACTTT.

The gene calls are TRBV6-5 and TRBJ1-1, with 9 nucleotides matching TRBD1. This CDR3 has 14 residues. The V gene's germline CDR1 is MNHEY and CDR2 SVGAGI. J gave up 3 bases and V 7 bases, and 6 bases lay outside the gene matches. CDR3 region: CASISGTGYTEAFF. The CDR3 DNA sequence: TGTGCCAGCATCTCGGGGACAGGGTACACTGAAGCTTTCTTT.

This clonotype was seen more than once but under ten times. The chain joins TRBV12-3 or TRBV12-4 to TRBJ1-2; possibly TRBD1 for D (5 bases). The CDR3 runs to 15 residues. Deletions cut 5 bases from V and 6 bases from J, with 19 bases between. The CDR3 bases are TGTGCCAGCAGTCCCACAGGTGATAAGCCGCATGGCTACACCTTC. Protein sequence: CASSPTGDKPHGYTF.

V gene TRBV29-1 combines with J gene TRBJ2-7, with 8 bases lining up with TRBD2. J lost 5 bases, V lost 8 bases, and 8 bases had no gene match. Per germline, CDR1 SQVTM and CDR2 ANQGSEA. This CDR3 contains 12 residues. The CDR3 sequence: CSQDPTSDEQYF. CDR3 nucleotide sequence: TGCAGCCAAGATCCGACTAGCGACGAGCAGTACTTC.

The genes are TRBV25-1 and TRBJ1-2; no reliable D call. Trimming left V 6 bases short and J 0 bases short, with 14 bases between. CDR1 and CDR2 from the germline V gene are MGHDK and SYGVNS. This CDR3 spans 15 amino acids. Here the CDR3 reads CASSQVPRANYGYTF. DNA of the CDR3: TGTGCCAGCAGCCAAGTCCCAAGAGCTAACTATGGCTACACCTTC.

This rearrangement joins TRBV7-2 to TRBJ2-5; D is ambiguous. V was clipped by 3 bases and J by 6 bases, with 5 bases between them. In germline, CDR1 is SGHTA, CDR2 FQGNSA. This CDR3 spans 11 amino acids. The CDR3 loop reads CASSLEQTQYF. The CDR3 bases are TGTGCCAGCAGCTTGGAACAGACCCAGTACTTC.

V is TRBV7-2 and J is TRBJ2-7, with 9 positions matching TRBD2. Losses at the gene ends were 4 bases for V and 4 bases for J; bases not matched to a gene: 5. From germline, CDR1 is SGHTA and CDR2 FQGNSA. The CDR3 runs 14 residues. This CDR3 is CASSSFLAGYEQYF. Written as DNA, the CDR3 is TGTGCCAGCAGCTCCTTTCTAGCGGGGTACGAGCAGTACTTC. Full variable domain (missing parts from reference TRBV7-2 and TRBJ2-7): GAGVSQSPSNKVTEKGKDVELRCDPISGHTALYWYRQSLGQGLEFLIYFQGNSAPDKSGLPSDRFSAERTGGSVSTLTIQRTQQEDSAVYLCASSSFLAGYEQYFGPGTRLTVT.

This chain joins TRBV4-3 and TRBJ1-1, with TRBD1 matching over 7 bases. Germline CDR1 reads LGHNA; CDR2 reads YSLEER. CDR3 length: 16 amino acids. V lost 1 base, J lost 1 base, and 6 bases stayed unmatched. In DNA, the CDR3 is TGCGCCAGCAGCCAAGTTCCGGGGGACAGGAACACTGAAGCTTTCTTT. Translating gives CASSQVPGDRNTEAFF.